Listed below are T cell receptor beta chains from one sample, sequenced in a study of identical twins. MiXCR, run by TCRdb on the 5' RACE reads, gives a single entry per CDR3 protein. The table includes fewer than 250,000 distinct CDR3 sequences, roughly 7% detected once. The sample also formed part of further work on yellow fever vaccine responses in identical twins.

Material for sequencing was memory (CD45RO+) T cells sorted from blood. The source of these receptors is a woman aged 18-29 years in good health. Each CDR3 is given with its conserved first and last residue. The D gene is left open where the match is weak. Clone size appears in some rows only: once, few, many, or a class for an expanded clone.

d_call j_call clone_size v_call cdr3_nt cdr3_aa
NA TRBJ1-2 many TRBV6-6 TGTGCCAGCAGAGAAGGGGGGTATGGCTACACCTTC CASREGGYGYTF
NA TRBJ2-5 NA TRBV10-2 TGCGCCAGCAGTGAGTCTCGGGTCGCGCGGGAGACCCAGTACTTC CASSESRVARETQYF
NA TRBJ2-3 many TRBV24-1 TGTGCCACCAGTGATCCAGGGGCTGGAGATACGCAGTATTTT CATSDPGAGDTQYF
NA TRBJ2-5 few TRBV20-1 TGCAGTGCTGCTATACCGGACACTCAAGAGACCCAGTACTTC CSAAIPDTQETQYF
NA TRBJ2-1 many TRBV5-1 TGCGCCAGCAGCCCTCCTCCATACAATGAGCAGTTCTTC CASSPPPYNEQFF
NA TRBJ2-3 NA TRBV29-1 TGCAGCGTTGAAAAGGGTTCAGATACGCAGTATTTT CSVEKGSDTQYF
TRBD1 TRBJ2-1 many TRBV20-1 TGCAGTGCTGACACCAGGGGGTACGATGAGCAGTTCTTC CSADTRGYDEQFF
TRBD2 TRBJ2-1 NA TRBV6-2/TRBV6-3 TGTGCCAGCAGTCCGCTAGCGGGGGGGAGGGGCAATGAGCAGTTCTTC CASSPLAGGRGNEQFF
NA TRBJ2-7 few TRBV6-5 TGTGCCAGCAGTTACCGACCCCGCGGCGGACGAAGCTCCTACGAGCAGTACTTC CASSYRPRGGRSSYEQYF
NA TRBJ1-4 many TRBV6-6 TGTGCCAGCAGGCCAACCGGGGACCTAAGACGGTTTTTT CASRPTGDLRRFF
TRBD1 TRBJ2-2 few TRBV28 TGTGCCAGCAGTTCATCCCAGGGGGCCCGGAGCGGGGAGCTGTTTTTT CASSSSQGARSGELFF
TRBD2 TRBJ2-1 NA TRBV24-1 TGTGCCACCAGTGATGGACTAGCGGGGGGCAATGAGCAGTTCTTC CATSDGLAGGNEQFF
NA TRBJ1-1 few TRBV25-1 TGTGCCAGCAGCCCAGCACTGAACACTGAAGCTTTCTTT CASSPALNTEAFF
NA TRBJ2-7 few TRBV7-8 TGTGCCAGCAGCCCTAGCTACAACTCCTACGAGCAGTACTTC CASSPSYNSYEQYF
NA TRBJ1-5 many TRBV2 TGTGCCAGCAGTGAACGGGCAGGGGTTCAGCCCCAGCATTTT CASSERAGVQPQHF
NA TRBJ2-2 NA TRBV4-2 TGTGCCAGCAGCCAAGCAGGCCAGGGCACCGGGGAGCTGTTTTTT CASSQAGQGTGELFF
NA TRBJ2-1 many TRBV15 TGTGCCACCAGCAGAATGGAGAGGTACAATGAGCAGTTCTTC CATSRMERYNEQFF
NA TRBJ2-3 many TRBV5-1 TGCGCCAGCAGCTCCCTGTTTTACTTTGGGGCCGATACGCAGTATTTT CASSSLFYFGADTQYF
NA TRBJ1-1 many TRBV3-1 TGTGCCAGCAGCCAAGCGGGCAGGGAGACTTTCTTT CASSQAGRETFF
NA TRBJ2-2 NA TRBV5-4 TGTGCCAGCAGCTTGTTAGGGGGATCGAACACCGGGGAGCTGTTTTTT CASSLLGGSNTGELFF
NA TRBJ2-1 many TRBV11-2 TGTGCCAGCAGCTCCGGTGGCTACCTGCTAGACTTC CASSSGGYLLDF
NA TRBJ2-1 NA TRBV10-3 TGTGCCATCAGCTCTAGCATAGACTACAATGAGCAGTTCTTC CAISSSIDYNEQFF
TRBD2 TRBJ2-3 few TRBV20-1 TGCAGTGCTACCCCGGGACTAGAAACAGATACGCAGTATTTT CSATPGLETDTQYF